The next 5 T cell receptor beta chains were all read from a single sample in a study of blood T cell repertoires in COVID-19. The table came from immunoSEQ multiplex PCR; TCRdb's copy has only in-frame clones and leaves some out. Seen here are some 100,000 clones, roughly four fifths observed once, and the top ten hold more than 9%. Sequencing was performed on peripheral blood. Source of these receptors: a human donor in a cohort sampled during active COVID-19.

The rearrangement joins TRBV14 to TRBJ2-1, with D possibly TRBD2 on 6 matching bases. Germline lookup yields CDR1 SGHDN and CDR2 FVKESK. The CDR3 extends over 18 amino acids. V was pared by 2 bases and J by 0 bases, with 17 bases between. The CDR3 DNA is TGTGCCAGCAGCCAAAGTAGGTACCAGCGGGTCTCCTACAATGAGCAGTTCTTC. The encoded protein is CASSQSRYQRVSYNEQFF.

The genes are TRBV6-5 and TRBJ2-1; possibly TRBD1 for D (6 bases). This CDR3 is built from 15 residues. With 6 bases removed from V and 3 bases from J, the gap between germline ends came to 15 bases. Per germline, CDR1 MNHEY and CDR2 SVGAGI. CDR3 in amino acids: CASRASGQGYNEQFF. Here the CDR3 DNA reads TGTGCCAGCAGGGCGTCGGGACAAGGCTACAATGAGCAGTTCTTC.

V gene TRBV11-2 combines with J gene TRBJ1-4; D may be TRBD1 (5 bases). This CDR3 has 16 residues. V lost 5 bases, J lost 8 bases, and 21 bases lay in between. Germline CDR1 and CDR2: SGHAT and FQNNGV. For the CDR3, the DNA is TGTGCCAGCAGCGACGCCGGACACTCACCCGGGGAAAAACTGTTTTTT. This gives the protein CASSDAGHSPGEKLFF. Looking up the rest from reference TRBV11-2 and TRBJ1-4 gives the full variable domain: EAGVAQSPRYKIIEKRQSVAFWCNPISGHATLYWYQQILGQGPKLLIQFQNNGVVDDSQLPKDRFSAERLKGVDSTLKIQPAKLEDSAVYLCASSDAGHSPGEKLFFGSGTQLSVL.

The chain employs TRBV19 and TRBJ2-2, with 11 bases lining up with TRBD2. This CDR3 is built from 16 residues. Germline-derived CDR1 and CDR2 are LNHDA and SQIVND (reference sequence). V lost 5 bases, J lost 5 bases, and 7 bases stayed unmatched. The chain's CDR3 is CASSLVTSGGTGELFF. In DNA, the CDR3 is TGTGCCAGTAGTCTTGTTACTAGCGGGGGAACCGGGGAGCTGTTTTTT.

The chain is built from TRBV9 and TRBJ2-5; 12 positions agree with TRBD2. V lost 3 bases, J lost 1 base, and 13 bases stayed unmatched. Germline assignment: CDR1 SGDLS and CDR2 YYNGEE. This CDR3 has 19 residues. CDR3 residues: CASSDPPTWTSGTQETQYF. The CDR3 DNA is TGTGCCAGCAGCGACCCCCCAACTTGGACTAGCGGGACCCAAGAGACCCAGTACTTC.